This section outlines one T cell receptor beta chain sequence together with its context. Its antigen is unknown. Unique molecular identifiers were attached to individual cDNA molecules. A single record per CDR3 protein comes from TCRdb applying MiXCR to the 5' RACE reads. This sample has 60,000 to 85,000 distinct CDR3 sequences; about a sixth occur once, and the top ten carry less than 15%. The record originates from a study of early T cells in non-severe SARS-CoV-2 infection. Trimming cost V 5 bases and J 4 bases; bases outside gene matches: 2. This CDR3 is 13 amino acids long. The germline CDR1 and CDR2 sequences are MNHNY and SVGAGI (reference sequence). Findings and caveats of the study: Reliance on VDJdb matching favored anti-spike CD8 responses; private and CD4 specificities were missed.

The material sequenced was whole blood. The chain links TRBV6-6 to TRBJ1-2; 9 bases line up with TRBD1. This TCR was recovered from an adult who was a healthcare worker with PCR-confirmed SARS-CoV-2 infection or an uninfected control (not recorded which). The chain's CDR3 is CASSGDRAYGYTF. CDR3 DNA: TGTGCCAGCAGTGGGGACAGGGCCTATGGCTACACCTTC.